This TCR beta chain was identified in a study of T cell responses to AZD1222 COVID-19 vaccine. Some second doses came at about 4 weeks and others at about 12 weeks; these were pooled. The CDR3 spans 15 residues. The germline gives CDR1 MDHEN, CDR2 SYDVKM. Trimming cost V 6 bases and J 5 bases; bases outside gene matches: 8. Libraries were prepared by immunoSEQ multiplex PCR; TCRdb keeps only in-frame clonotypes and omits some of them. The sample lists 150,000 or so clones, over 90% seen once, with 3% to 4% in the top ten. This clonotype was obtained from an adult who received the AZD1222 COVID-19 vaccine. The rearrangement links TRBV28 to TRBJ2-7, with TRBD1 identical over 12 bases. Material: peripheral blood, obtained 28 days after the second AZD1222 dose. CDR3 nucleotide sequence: TGTGCCAGCAGAAACGCCGGGACAGGGGGCCACGAGCAGTACTTC. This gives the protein CASRNAGTGGHEQYF.